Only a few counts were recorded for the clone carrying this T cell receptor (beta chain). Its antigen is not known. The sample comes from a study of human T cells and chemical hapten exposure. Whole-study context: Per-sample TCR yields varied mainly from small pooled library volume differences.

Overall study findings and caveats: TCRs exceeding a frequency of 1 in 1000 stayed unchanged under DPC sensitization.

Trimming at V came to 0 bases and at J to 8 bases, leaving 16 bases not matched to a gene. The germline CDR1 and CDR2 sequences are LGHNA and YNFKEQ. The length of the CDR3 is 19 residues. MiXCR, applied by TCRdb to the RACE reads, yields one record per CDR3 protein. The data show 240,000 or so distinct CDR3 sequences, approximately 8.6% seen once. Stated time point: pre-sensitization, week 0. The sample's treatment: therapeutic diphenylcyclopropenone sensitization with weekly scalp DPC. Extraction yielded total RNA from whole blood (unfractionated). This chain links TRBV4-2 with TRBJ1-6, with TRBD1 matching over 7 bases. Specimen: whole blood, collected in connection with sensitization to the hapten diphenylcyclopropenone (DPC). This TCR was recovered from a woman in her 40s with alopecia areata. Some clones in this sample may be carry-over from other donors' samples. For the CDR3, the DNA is TGTGCCAGCAGCCAAGAAAGTCAGGGGGGAGGAAATACAGATTCACCCCTCCACTTT. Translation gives CASSQESQGGGNTDSPLHF.